Included here is one TCR beta chain sequence, with context. Sequencing used immunoSEQ multiplex PCR; TCRdb keeps in-frame clones, though not all of them. Of about 100,000 clones in the sample, more than 85% were seen once. Trimming removed 5 bases at V and 4 bases at J, with 12 bases between. From germline, CDR1 is SEHNR and CDR2 FQNEAQ (reference sequence). CDR3 length: 14 residues. These data belong to a study of T cell changes during pregnancy in multiple sclerosis. The chain recombines TRBV7-9 with TRBJ1-5; D possibly corresponds to TRBD1 (6 bases). This sequence was found in a female donor with multiple sclerosis, enrolled in a pregnancy study. Sequencing used peripheral blood, obtained in the second trimester of pregnancy. The CDR3 is CASSADSVNQPQHF. CDR3 nucleotide sequence: TGTGCCAGCAGCGCGGACAGCGTAAATCAGCCCCAGCATTTT.